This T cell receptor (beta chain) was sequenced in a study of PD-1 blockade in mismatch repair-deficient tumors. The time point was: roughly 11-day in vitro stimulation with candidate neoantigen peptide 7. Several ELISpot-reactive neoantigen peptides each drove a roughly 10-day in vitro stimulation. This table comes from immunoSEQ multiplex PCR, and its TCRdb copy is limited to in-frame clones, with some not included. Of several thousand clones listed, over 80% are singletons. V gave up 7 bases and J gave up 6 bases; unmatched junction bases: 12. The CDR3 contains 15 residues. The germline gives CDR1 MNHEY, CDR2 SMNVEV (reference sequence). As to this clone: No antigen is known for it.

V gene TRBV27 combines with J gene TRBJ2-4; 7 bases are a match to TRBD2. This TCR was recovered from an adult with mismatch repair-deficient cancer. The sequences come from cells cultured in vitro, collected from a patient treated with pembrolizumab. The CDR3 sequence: CASNPGGSRSNIQYF. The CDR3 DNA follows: TGTGCCAGCAATCCGGGCGGGAGCAGGTCAAACATTCAGTACTTC.